Each of the 9 T cell receptor beta chains below was sequenced from the same sample in a study of siplizumab effects on memory and regulatory T cells (dated by TCRdb to 2018 to 2020). Receptor amplification or capture employed the immunoSEQ multiplex PCR assay. Here the immuneACCESS table is served through TCRdb, limited to in-frame sequences with V and J called. Missing clones are a known gap in these copies; in checked studies unresolved V genes cover under half, and the rest lacks a known reason. The sample includes some 46,000 clones, with 93% observed a single time. 17% of the sample belongs to the ten largest clones. The sequencing sample was made of CD8+ T cells sorted from blood. These receptors originate from a human donor in good health.

The chain employs TRBV2 and TRBJ1-4; no firm D call. Germline V gene data show CDR1 as SNHLY and CDR2 as FYNNEI. The V end was cut by 3 bases, the J end by 6 bases, with 8 bases between. This CDR3 has 13 residues. The CDR3 nucleotides are TGTGCCAGCAGTGAGTCCGAATATGAAAAACTGTTTTTT. Its translation is CASSESEYEKLFF.

The CDR3 coding sequence is TGTGCCAGCAGCCTAACAAGGGAGCAGTACTTC. This gives the protein CASSLTREQYF. J is TRBJ2-7 and V is TRBV5-6; D remains ambiguous. Germline lookup yields CDR1 SGHDT and CDR2 YYEEEE. Trimming took 4 bases from V and 7 from J, leaving 9 bases between them. The CDR3 extends over 11 amino acids.

The chain recombines TRBV28 with TRBJ1-5; no definite D call. Germline V gene lookup returns CDR1 MDHEN and CDR2 SYDVKM. V was cut by 6 bases and J by 3 bases, with 9 bases left in between. This CDR3 is built from 13 residues. CDR3 sequence: CASRRAINQPQHF. In nucleotides, the CDR3 is TGTGCCAGCAGGCGGGCGATCAATCAGCCCCAGCATTTT.

This chain uses TRBV5-4 with TRBJ2-1, with D tentatively TRBD2 (6 bases). V was shortened by 2 bases and J by 12 bases, with 15 bases between the two germline ends. The CDR3 covers 13 residues. CDR1 is SGHNT, CDR2 YYREEE, per germline (reference sequence). CDR3 in amino acids: CASSFLQEGGQFF. DNA for the CDR3: TGTGCCAGCAGCTTTCTCCAGGAGGGAGGGCAGTTCTTC.

The genes are TRBV30 and TRBJ2-1, with D perhaps being TRBD1 or TRBD2 (7 bases each). Germline V gives CDR1 GTSNPN, CDR2 SVGIG (reference sequence). This CDR3 is built from 21 residues. V was cut by 4 bases and J by 6 bases, with 37 bases left in between. CDR3 sequence: CAWNNLGTVKLREADPNEQFF. The CDR3 coding sequence is TGTGCCTGGAACAATCTTGGGACAGTAAAATTACGGGAGGCAGATCCCAATGAGCAGTTCTTC.

V gene TRBV25-1 combines with J gene TRBJ1-1; 10 bases are a match to TRBD1. Trimming took 5 bases from V and 5 from J; bases not matched to a gene: 5. The germline gives CDR1 MGHDK, CDR2 SYGVNS. The CDR3 covers 14 residues. Here the CDR3 DNA reads TGTGCCAGCAGTCAGACAGGGGGCCAGACTGAAGCTTTCTTT. Translation: CASSQTGGQTEAFF.

This clone was found once. This chain connects TRBV5-4 to TRBJ1-2, with 10 bases that match TRBD1. Trimming took 1 base from V and 7 from J; bases not matched to a gene: 13. The CDR3 sequence is 17 residues long. Germline CDR1 reads SGHNT; CDR2 reads YYREEE (reference sequence). CDR3 sequence (DNA): TGTGCCAGCAGCTTGCCGGGACAGGGGCCTCCTCTGGGTGGCTACACCTTC. This encodes CASSLPGQGPPLGGYTF.

The V gene is TRBV2, the J gene TRBJ2-2; 10 positions match TRBD2. V trimming: 8 bases; J trimming: 3 bases; junction bases outside the gene matches: 15. The CDR3 contains 18 residues. Germline V gene data show CDR1 as SNHLY and CDR2 as FYNNEI. The CDR3 region is CASLGRSSGRIDTGELFF. The DNA for the CDR3 is TGTGCCAGCTTAGGAAGGTCTAGCGGGAGAATCGACACCGGGGAGCTGTTTTTT. The full variable domain, its missing parts supplied by reference TRBV2 and TRBJ2-2, is EPEVTQTPSHQVTQMGQEVILRCVPISNHLYFYWYRQILGQKVEFLVSFYNNEISEKSEIFDDQFSVERPDGSNFTLKIRSTKLEDSAMYFCASLGRSSGRIDTGELFFGEGSRLTVL.

The CDR3 sequence is CASSQGLSYEQYF. CDR3 bases: TGTGCCAGCAGCCAAGGTCTCTCCTACGAGCAGTACTTC. The rearrangement joins TRBV14 to TRBJ2-7; no clear D gene. The CDR3 extends over 13 amino acids. Germline V gives CDR1 SGHDN, CDR2 FVKESK. With 1 base removed from V and 0 bases from J, the gap between germline ends came to 4 bases.